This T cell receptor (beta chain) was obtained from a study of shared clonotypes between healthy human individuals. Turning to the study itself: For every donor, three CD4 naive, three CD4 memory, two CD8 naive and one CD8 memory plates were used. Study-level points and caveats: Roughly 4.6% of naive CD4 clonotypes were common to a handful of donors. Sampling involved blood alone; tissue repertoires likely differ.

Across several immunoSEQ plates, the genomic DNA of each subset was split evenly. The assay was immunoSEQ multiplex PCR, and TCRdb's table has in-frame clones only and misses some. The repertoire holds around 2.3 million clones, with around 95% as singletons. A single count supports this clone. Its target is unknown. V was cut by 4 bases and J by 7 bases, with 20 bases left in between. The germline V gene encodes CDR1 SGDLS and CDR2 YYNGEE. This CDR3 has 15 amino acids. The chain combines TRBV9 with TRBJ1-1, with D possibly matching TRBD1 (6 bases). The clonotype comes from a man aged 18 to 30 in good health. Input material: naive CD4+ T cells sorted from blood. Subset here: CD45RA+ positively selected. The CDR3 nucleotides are TGTGCCAGCAGCCCCACGCCCCAGGGGAAGGTTGAAGCTTTCTTT. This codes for CASSPTPQGKVEAFF.